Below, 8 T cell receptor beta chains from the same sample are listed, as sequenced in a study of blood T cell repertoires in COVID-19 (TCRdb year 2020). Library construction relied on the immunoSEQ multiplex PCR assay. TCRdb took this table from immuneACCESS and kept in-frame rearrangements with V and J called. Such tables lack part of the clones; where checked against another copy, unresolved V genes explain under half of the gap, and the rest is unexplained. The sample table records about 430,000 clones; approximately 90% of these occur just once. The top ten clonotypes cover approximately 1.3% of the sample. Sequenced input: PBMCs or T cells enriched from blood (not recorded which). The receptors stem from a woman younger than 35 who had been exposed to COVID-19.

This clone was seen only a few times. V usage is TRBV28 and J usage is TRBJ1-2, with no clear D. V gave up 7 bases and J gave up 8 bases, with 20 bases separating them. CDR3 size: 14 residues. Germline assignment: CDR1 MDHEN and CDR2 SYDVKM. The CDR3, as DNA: TGTGCCAGCATGGGGTCCGGGGAAAGCAAAGGCTACACCTTC. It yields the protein CASMGSGESKGYTF.

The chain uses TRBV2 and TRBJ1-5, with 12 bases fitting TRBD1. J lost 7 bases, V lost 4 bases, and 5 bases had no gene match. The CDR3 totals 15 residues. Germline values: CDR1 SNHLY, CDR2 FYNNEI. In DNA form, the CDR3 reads TGTGCCAGCAGTGGAGGGACAGGGGGCGACCAGCCCCAGCATTTT. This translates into CASSGGTGGDQPQHF.

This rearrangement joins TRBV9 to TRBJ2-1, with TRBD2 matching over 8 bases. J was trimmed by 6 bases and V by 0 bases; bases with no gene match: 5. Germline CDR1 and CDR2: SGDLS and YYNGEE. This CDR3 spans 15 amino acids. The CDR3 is CASSVEGLGLNEQFF. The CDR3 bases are TGTGCCAGCAGCGTAGAGGGACTAGGTCTCAATGAGCAGTTCTTC.

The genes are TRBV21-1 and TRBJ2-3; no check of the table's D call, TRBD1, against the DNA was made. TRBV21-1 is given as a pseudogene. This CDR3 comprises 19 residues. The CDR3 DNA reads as TGTGCCAGCAGCCCTAACATATCGACAGGGATCAACCCCCCAGATACGCAGTATTTT. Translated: CASSPNISTGINPPDTQYF.

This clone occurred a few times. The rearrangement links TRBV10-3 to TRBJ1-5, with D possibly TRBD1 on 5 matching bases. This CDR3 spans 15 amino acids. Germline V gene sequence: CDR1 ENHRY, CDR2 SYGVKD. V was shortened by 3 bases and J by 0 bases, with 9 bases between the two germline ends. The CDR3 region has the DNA TGTGCCATCAGTGAAGACAGCCGTAGCAATCAGCCCCAGCATTTT. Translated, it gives CAISEDSRSNQPQHF.

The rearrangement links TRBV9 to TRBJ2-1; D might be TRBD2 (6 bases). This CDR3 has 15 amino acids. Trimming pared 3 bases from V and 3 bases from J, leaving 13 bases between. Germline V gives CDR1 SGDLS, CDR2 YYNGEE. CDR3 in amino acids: CASSEPGSFYNEQFF. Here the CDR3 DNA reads TGTGCCAGCAGCGAGCCCGGGAGTTTCTACAATGAGCAGTTCTTC.

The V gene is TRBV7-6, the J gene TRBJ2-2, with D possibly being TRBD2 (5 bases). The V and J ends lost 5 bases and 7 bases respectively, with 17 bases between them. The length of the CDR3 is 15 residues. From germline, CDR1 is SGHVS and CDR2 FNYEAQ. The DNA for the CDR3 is TGTGCCAGCAGCCCCTCAGGTTCAGCGGTCGGGGAGCTGTTTTTT. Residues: CASSPSGSAVGELFF.

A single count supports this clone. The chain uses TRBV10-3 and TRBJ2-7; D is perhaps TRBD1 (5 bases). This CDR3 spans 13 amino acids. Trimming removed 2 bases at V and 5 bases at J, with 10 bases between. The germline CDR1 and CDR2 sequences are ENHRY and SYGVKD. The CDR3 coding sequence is TGTGCCATCAGTGAGAGGACATCCCACGAGCAGTACTTC. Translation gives CAISERTSHEQYF.